These 20 T cell receptor beta chains were all obtained from the same sample, sequenced in a study of cytomegalovirus exposure and HLA in healthy donors. 60 Vbeta and 13 Jbeta primers were used in PCR. Assay: immunoSEQ multiplex PCR; the TCRdb copy retains only in-frame clones and omits some. The sample yields roughly 200,000 clones, about 80% seen once. Sequencing was done on a sample of PBMCs. These receptors all come from a woman in her sixties in good health and CMV-seropositive.

The rearrangement joins TRBV4-3 to TRBJ1-1, with D hard to call. V was cut by 1 base and J by 2 bases, with 11 bases left in between. Per the germline V gene, CDR1 is LGHNA and CDR2 is YSLEER. The CDR3 has 15 amino acids. The CDR3 nucleotides read TGCGCCAGCAGCCAAGTCCCAGGAATTAACACTGAAGCTTTCTTT. Amino acids: CASSQVPGINTEAFF.

This clone was seen a few times. The chain uses TRBV5-4 and TRBJ2-5, with 11 bases identical to TRBD2. Unmatched junction bases numbered 8, after V lost 5 bases and J lost 5 bases. Germline loops: CDR1 SGHNT, CDR2 YYREEE (reference sequence). The CDR3 has 15 residues. The CDR3 is CASSFSGGAWETQYF. DNA for the CDR3: TGTGCCAGCAGTTTTAGCGGGGGGGCCTGGGAGACCCAGTACTTC.

Turning to this clone: Other DNA sequences in this sample translate to the same CDR3. This chain joins TRBV20-1 and TRBJ2-5; D call uncertain. Germline-derived CDR1 and CDR2 are DFQATT and SNEGSKA (reference sequence). CDR3 size: 10 residues. Trimming took off 3 bases at V and 5 bases at J, with 4 bases between the two ends. DNA for the CDR3: TGCAGTGCTAGTGGCGAGACCCAGTACTTC. It codes for CSASGETQYF.

The CDR3 DNA reads as TGTGCCAGGGGAGGGGTGGACTACGAGCAGTACTTC. This encodes CARGGVDYEQYF. V is TRBV6-4 and J is TRBJ2-7; 7 nucleotides align to TRBD2. The germline CDR1 and CDR2 sequences are MRHNA and SNTAGT. This CDR3 is 12 amino acids long. The trim removed 9 bases at V and 3 bases at J, leaving 5 bases unmatched.

In nucleotides, the CDR3 is TGTGCCAGCAGCGTGTCGGTCTACGAGCAGTACTTC. Encoded protein: CASSVSVYEQYF. This chain joins TRBV7-9 and TRBJ2-7, with D unclear. CDR1 SEHNR and CDR2 FQNEAQ come from the germline V gene (reference sequence). Trimming cost V 5 bases and J 3 bases, with 8 bases left between them. The CDR3 has 12 amino acids.

This chain joins TRBV18 and TRBJ1-1; the D gene is possibly TRBD1 (5 bases). This CDR3 region has 14 residues. Trimming pared 3 bases from V and 0 bases from J, leaving 8 bases between. Germline values: CDR1 KGHSH, CDR2 LQKENI. CDR3 amino acids: CASSPGQLNTEAFF. The CDR3 DNA sequence: TGTGCCAGCTCACCGGGGCAATTGAACACTGAAGCTTTCTTT.

The chain joins TRBV29-1 to TRBJ2-7; TRBD1 aligns across 8 bases. Germline lookup yields CDR1 SQVTM and CDR2 ANQGSEA. Trimming took 6 bases from V and 3 from J; bases not matched to a gene: 7. The CDR3 totals 13 residues. The CDR3 loop is CSVVGGQVYEQYF. The CDR3 nucleotides read TGCAGCGTGGTTGGGGGACAGGTCTACGAGCAGTACTTC.

The chain employs TRBV6-1 and TRBJ1-1; TRBD1 is a possible D gene (5 bases). Trimming shortened V by 4 bases and J by 2 bases, and 14 bases separated the two germline ends. The CDR3 runs to 15 residues. The germline V gene has CDR1 MNHNS and CDR2 SASEGT. The CDR3 coding sequence is TGTGCCAGCAGTGCCTTGTACGGGGGAAACACTGAAGCTTTCTTT. Its translation is CASSALYGGNTEAFF.

This clone was observed a few times. This chain links TRBV18 with TRBJ1-1; D might be TRBD1 (5 bases). The germline V and J ends were trimmed by 4 bases and 3 bases, with 9 bases remaining between them. This CDR3 spans 13 amino acids. Germline CDR1 KGHSH, CDR2 LQKENI. The CDR3 protein is CASSQAGDTEAFF. The CDR3 DNA reads TGTGCCAGCTCACAGGCGGGGGACACTGAAGCTTTCTTT.

This clone came up a few times. The rearrangement joins TRBV21-1 to TRBJ1-1. TRBV21-1 is a pseudogene. The CDR3 runs to 13 residues. The CDR3 nucleotides are TGTGCCAGCAGCAAAATTAAAGGGAGTCAAGCTTTCTTT. Its protein is CASSKIKGSQAFF.

This clone was seen only a few times. A read error is the likely source, as a far larger clone sits one nucleotide away. At the DNA level, this CDR3 is encoded by other sequences in the same sample as well. This chain joins TRBV5-1 and TRBJ1-1; the D is unclear. V lost 1 base, J lost 1 base, and 8 bases lay in between. Germline assignment: CDR1 SGHRS and CDR2 YFSETQ. There are 14 residues in the CDR3. CDR3 sequence reads: CASSLTSRNTEAFF. CDR3 DNA: TGCGCCAGCAGCTTGACCTCCAGGAACACTGAAGCTTTCTTT. The whole variable domain, remainder taken from reference TRBV5-1 and TRBJ1-1, is KAGVTQTPRYLIKTRGQQVTLSCSPISGHRSVSWYQQTPGQGLQFLFEYFSETQRNKGNFPGRFSGRQFSNSRSEMNVSTLELGDSALYLCASSLTSRNTEAFFGQGTRLTVV.

This clone has only a few counts. This chain joins TRBV9 and TRBJ1-2, with 8 bases aligning to TRBD1. CDR3 size: 13 residues. Germline V gives CDR1 SGDLS, CDR2 YYNGEE. Losses at the gene ends were 4 bases for V and 8 bases for J; bases not matched to a gene: 7. CDR3 in DNA: TGTGCCAGCAGCCCAGGGGGCCTGTCCGGCTACACCTTC. It yields the protein CASSPGGLSGYTF.

This sequence joins TRBV9 and TRBJ2-3, with D tentatively TRBD1 (6 bases). The germline CDR1 and CDR2 sequences are SGDLS and YYNGEE. CDR3 length equals 14 residues. Trimming took 4 bases from V and 2 from J, leaving 11 bases between them. The CDR3 reads CASSLRTATDTQYF. CDR3 nucleotide sequence: TGTGCCAGCAGCCTAAGGACAGCCACAGATACGCAGTATTTT.

The chain carries TRBV30 and TRBJ2-1; 7 bases line up with TRBD2. This CDR3 is built from 14 residues. Germline assignment: CDR1 GTSNPN and CDR2 SVGIG (reference sequence). Trimming at V came to 1 base and at J to 8 bases, leaving 8 bases not matched to a gene. The CDR3 sequence: CAWSGGSVVDEQFF. The DNA for the CDR3 is TGTGCCTGGAGTGGCGGGAGCGTGGTGGATGAGCAGTTCTTC.

This chain links TRBV13 with TRBJ1-2; 10 bases line up with TRBD1. The V and J ends lost 5 bases and 4 bases, in that order; junction bases with no gene match: 4. The CDR3 runs 14 residues. Germline CDR1 PRHDT, CDR2 FYEKMQ (reference sequence). The CDR3 bases are TGTGCCAGCAGCGTCCGGGACAGGGGCTATGGCTACACCTTC. Its translation: CASSVRDRGYGYTF.

V is TRBV7-6 and J is TRBJ2-1, with D possibly being TRBD2 (6 bases). This CDR3 is built from 17 residues. From germline, CDR1 is SGHVS and CDR2 FNYEAQ. Trimming shortened V by 0 bases and J by 0 bases, and 12 bases separated the two germline ends. CDR3 amino acids: CASSLAGTSSSYNEQFF. The CDR3 DNA sequence: TGTGCCAGCAGCTTAGCGGGAACTAGCAGCTCCTACAATGAGCAGTTCTTC. Full variable domain (remainder filled in from reference TRBV7-6 and TRBJ2-1): GAGVSQSPRYKVTKRGQDVALRCDPISGHVSLYWYRQALGQGPEFLTYFNYEAQQDKSGLPNDRFSAERPEGSISTLTIQRTEQRDSAMYRCASSLAGTSSSYNEQFFGPGTRLTVL.

This clone is a singleton in its sample. The chain combines TRBV7-2 with TRBJ2-5; the match to TRBD2 covers 16 bases. Germline trimming cut 0 bases from V and 8 bases from J; bases unmatched to any gene: 9. Germline V gives CDR1 SGHTA, CDR2 FQGNSA. CDR3 length equals 18 residues. The chain's CDR3 is CASSLAGTSGGGSGTQYF. CDR3 coding DNA: TGTGCCAGCAGCTTAGCCGGGACTAGCGGGGGGGGCTCAGGAACCCAGTACTTC.

This chain joins TRBV29-1 and TRBJ2-7; 11 positions agree with TRBD2. The V gene's germline CDR1 is SQVTM and CDR2 ANQGSEA. The CDR3 runs to 17 residues. Losses at the gene ends were 3 bases for V and 6 bases for J; bases not matched to a gene: 16. CDR3 sequence reads: CSVDARLAGPPLREQYF. CDR3 nucleotide sequence: TGCAGCGTTGACGCGCGACTAGCGGGGCCCCCTTTACGCGAGCAGTACTTC.

The CDR3 coding sequence is TGCGCCAGCACCCAGAGCGGGAGTGGCCAAGAGACCCAGTACTTC. As protein: CASTQSGSGQETQYF. The V call is TRBV5-1, the J call TRBJ2-5; TRBD2 agrees at 8 bases. CDR1 is SGHRS and CDR2 is YFSETQ in the germline V gene. CDR3 length: 15 amino acids. The V segment lost 6 bases and the J segment 1 base; nucleotides outside the gene matches: 8. Supplemented by reference TRBV5-1 and TRBJ2-5, the full variable domain reads KAGVTQTPRYLIKTRGQQVTLSCSPISGHRSVSWYQQTPGQGLQFLFEYFSETQRNKGNFPGRFSGRQFSNSRSEMNVSTLELGDSALYLCASTQSGSGQETQYFGPGTRLLVL.

This clone was counted between two and nine times. The gene calls are TRBV19 and TRBJ1-5, with D perhaps matching TRBD1 (5 bases). V was cut by 6 bases and J by 3 bases, with 12 bases left in between. The length of the CDR3 is 14 residues. Germline CDR1 reads LNHDA; CDR2 reads SQIVND (reference sequence). The CDR3 loop reads CASSLRQFNQPQHF. In nucleotides, the CDR3 is TGTGCCAGTAGCCTTAGACAGTTCAATCAGCCCCAGCATTTT.